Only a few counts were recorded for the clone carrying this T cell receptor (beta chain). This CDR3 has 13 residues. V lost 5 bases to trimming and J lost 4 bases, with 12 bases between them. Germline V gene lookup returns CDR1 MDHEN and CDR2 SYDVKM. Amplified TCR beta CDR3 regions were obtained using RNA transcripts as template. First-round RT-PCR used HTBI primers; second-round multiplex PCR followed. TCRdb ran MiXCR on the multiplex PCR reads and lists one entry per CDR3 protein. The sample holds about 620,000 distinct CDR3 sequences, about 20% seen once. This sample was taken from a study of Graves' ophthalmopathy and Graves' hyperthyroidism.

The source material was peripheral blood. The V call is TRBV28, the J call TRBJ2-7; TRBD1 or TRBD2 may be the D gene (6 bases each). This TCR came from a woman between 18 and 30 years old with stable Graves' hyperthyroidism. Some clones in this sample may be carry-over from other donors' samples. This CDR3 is CASSLIGGYEQYF. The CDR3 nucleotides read TGTGCCAGCAGTCTAATAGGGGGGTACGAGCAGTACTTC.